This T cell receptor beta chain was recorded in a study of blood T cell repertoires in COVID-19. CDR1 LNHDA and CDR2 SQIVND come from the germline V gene (reference sequence). CDR3 length: 15 residues. V shed 7 bases and J 2 bases; nucleotides not matched to a gene: 9. Sequencing was performed with immunoSEQ multiplex PCR; in TCRdb, only in-frame clones are kept and a portion is missing. The sample shows 450,000 to 500,000 clones, around 85% of them seen only once. The gene calls are TRBV19 and TRBJ1-1; 8 nucleotides align to TRBD1. The sample consisted of peripheral blood. This clonotype was sampled from a human donor in a cohort sampled during active COVID-19. This chain's CDR3 is CASILTGTGNTEAFF. The CDR3 nucleotides are TGTGCCAGTATACTAACCGGGACAGGCAACACTGAAGCTTTCTTT.